A single sample is the source of the 24 T cell receptor beta chains below, sequenced in a study of blood T cell repertoires in COVID-19. Sequenced by immunoSEQ multiplex PCR; TCRdb stores in-frame clones only, minus some. The sample shows over 90,000 clones, 90% of them seen only once. The material sequenced was peripheral blood. The receptors derive from a man aged 50 to 59 with acute or convalescent COVID-19.

The chain combines TRBV6-1 with TRBJ2-3; 12 positions match TRBD2. Germline V CDR1 and CDR2: MNHNS, SASEGT. The V segment lost 2 bases and the J segment 7 bases; nucleotides outside the gene matches: 4. The length of the CDR3 is 15 residues. CDR3 nucleotide sequence: TGTGCCAGCAGTGAACTAGCGGGAGGGCCACATACGCAGTATTTT. The encoded protein is CASSELAGGPHTQYF.

The V and J genes are TRBV6-6 and TRBJ1-5; tentatively, D is TRBD1 (5 bases). V shed 6 bases and J shed 5 bases, with 8 bases lying between them. Germline assignment: CDR1 MNHNY and CDR2 SVGAGI (reference sequence). The CDR3 totals 12 residues. In DNA form, the CDR3 reads TGTGCCAGCAGCCGGGGGGATCAGCCCCAGCATTTT. Protein: CASSRGDQPQHF.

This rearrangement joins TRBV11-3 to TRBJ2-3, with 8 bases lining up with TRBD2. With 1 base clipped from V and 4 bases from J, the junction kept 4 bases outside the gene matches. Germline V gene sequence: CDR1 SGHNT, CDR2 YENEEA. CDR3 length: 15 residues. CDR3 residues: CASSLVLAVADTQYF. The CDR3 coding sequence is TGTGCCAGCAGCTTAGTACTAGCGGTGGCAGATACGCAGTATTTT.

The rearrangement uses TRBV10-3 and TRBJ2-2, with TRBD1 identical over 10 bases. The V gene end was trimmed by 3 bases and the J gene end by 3 bases; junction bases not matched to a gene: 4. The CDR3 covers 16 residues. CDR1 ENHRY and CDR2 SYGVKD come from the germline V gene. The CDR3 DNA reads as TGTGCCATCAGTGACATGGACAGGGGGGACACCGGGGAGCTGTTTTTT. This translates into CAISDMDRGDTGELFF.

The chain carries TRBV9 and TRBJ2-3; 7 positions agree with TRBD1. This CDR3 is built from 12 residues. The germline V gene encodes CDR1 SGDLS and CDR2 YYNGEE. The V gene end was trimmed by 3 bases and the J gene end by 6 bases; junction bases not matched to a gene: 1. Here the CDR3 reads CASSEQGDTQYF. CDR3 DNA: TGTGCCAGCAGCGAACAGGGGGATACGCAGTATTTT. Together with reference TRBV9 and TRBJ2-3, the CDR3 gives the full variable domain: DSGVTQTPKHLITATGQRVTLRCSPRSGDLSVYWYQQSLDQGLQFLIQYYNGEERAKGNILERFSAQQFPDLHSELNLSSLELGDSALYFCASSEQGDTQYFGPGTRLTVL.

The V call is TRBV7-6, the J call TRBJ2-1, with D perhaps TRBD1 (6 bases). Germline lookup yields CDR1 SGHVS and CDR2 FNYEAQ. V dropped 1 base and J dropped 4 bases, with 11 bases sitting between them. The CDR3 length is 15 residues. The CDR3 nucleotides are TGTGCCAGCAGCTTAGGACAGGTTCAATACAATGAGCAGTTCTTC. It codes for CASSLGQVQYNEQFF.

This clone has a handful of counts. The chain combines TRBV18 with TRBJ1-2; 9 bases are shared with TRBD1. CDR3 size: 16 residues. Per germline, CDR1 KGHSH and CDR2 LQKENI. Trimming at V came to 4 bases and at J to 6 bases, leaving 12 bases not matched to a gene. The CDR3 DNA reads TGTGCCAGCTCACTAGCAAATTACAGGGGGCAGGATGGCTACACCTTC. Protein product: CASSLANYRGQDGYTF.

Comments on this clone: At one boundary the junction diverges from the germline segment, which might be a read error. The chain joins TRBV19 to TRBJ2-3, with 8 bases identical to TRBD2. Per germline, CDR1 LNHDA and CDR2 SQIVND (reference sequence). The CDR3 contains 16 residues. CDR3 sequence reads: CASSARAGGGTDAQYF. The CDR3 DNA is TGTGCCAGTAGTGCTCGCGCGGGGGGCGGCACAGATGCGCAGTATTTT.

This clone has only one observation. This chain links TRBV24-1 with TRBJ2-2, with TRBD1 identical over 7 bases. This CDR3 contains 15 residues. V dropped 3 bases and J dropped 5; count of bases not matched to a gene: 5. Germline V gene lookup returns CDR1 KGHDR and CDR2 SFDVKD. CDR3 in amino acids: CATSDDRVGTGELFF. CDR3 nucleotide sequence: TGTGCCACCAGTGATGACAGGGTTGGAACCGGGGAGCTGTTTTTT.

The gene calls are TRBV19 and TRBJ1-1, with 8 nucleotides matching TRBD1. V lost 5 bases, J lost 1 base, and 3 bases stayed unmatched. This CDR3 contains 14 residues. Per the germline V gene, CDR1 is LNHDA and CDR2 is SQIVND (reference sequence). The CDR3 region is CASSWGQENTEAFF. In DNA form, the CDR3 reads TGTGCCAGTAGTTGGGGACAGGAGAACACTGAAGCTTTCTTT.

This chain links TRBV2 with TRBJ2-7, with a weak D call TRBD2 (7 bases). V was cut by 8 bases and J by 3 bases, with 17 bases left in between. Germline V lookup: CDR1 SNHLY, CDR2 FYNNEI. The CDR3 runs 14 residues. CDR3 coding DNA: TGTGCCAGCGGAAGGGGGGGCGGGAACTACGAGCAGTACTTC. Translated: CASGRGGGNYEQYF. Based on the CDR3 plus reference TRBV2 and TRBJ2-7, the full variable domain is EPEVTQTPSHQVTQMGQEVILRCVPISNHLYFYWYRQILGQKVEFLVSFYNNEISEKSEIFDDQFSVERPDGSNFTLKIRSTKLEDSAMYFCASGRGGGNYEQYFGPGTRLTVT.

CDR3 in DNA: TGTGCCAGCAAGCCGGGAGGAAGCTCCTACGAGCAGTACTTC. This gives the protein CASKPGGSSYEQYF. This rearrangement joins TRBV6-5 to TRBJ2-7; 7 positions agree with TRBD2. The V and J ends lost 7 bases and 0 bases, in that order; junction bases with no gene match: 6. Germline V CDR1 and CDR2: MNHEY, SVGAGI. This CDR3 has 14 amino acids.

The chain recombines TRBV5-1 with TRBJ2-1; 9 nucleotides align to TRBD2. V lost 4 bases, J lost 0 bases, and 11 bases stayed unmatched. Germline V gives CDR1 SGHRS, CDR2 YFSETQ. The length of the CDR3 is 18 residues. In DNA form, the CDR3 reads TGCGCCAGCAGCCCATGGGGGGCGACTAGCGGCTCCTACAATGAGCAGTTCTTC. It translates to CASSPWGATSGSYNEQFF.

The rearrangement links TRBV7-8 to TRBJ2-1; D gene ambiguous. CDR3 length: 17 amino acids. CDR1 and CDR2 (germline): SGHVS, FQNEAQ. Trimming took off 1 base at V and 3 bases at J, with 16 bases between the two ends. This chain's CDR3 is CASSLVPGGSVYNEQFF. CDR3 coding DNA: TGTGCCAGCAGCTTAGTCCCCGGCGGCTCGGTCTACAATGAGCAGTTCTTC.

CDR3 sequence (DNA): TGTGCCAGCAGCACACTAGGTATCACAGATACGCAGTATTTT. Protein: CASSTLGITDTQYF. The rearrangement joins TRBV13 to TRBJ2-3; D is perhaps TRBD2 (5 bases). Germline loops: CDR1 PRHDT, CDR2 FYEKMQ (reference sequence). The V end was cut by 5 bases, the J end by 2 bases, with 11 bases between. The length of the CDR3 is 14 residues.

V usage is TRBV10-2 and J usage is TRBJ1-5; D is unclear. Trimming removed 0 bases from V and 5 bases from J, with 8 bases in between. CDR1 and CDR2 from the germline V gene are WSHSY and SAAADI. There are 14 residues in the CDR3. In DNA form, the CDR3 reads TGCGCCAGCAGTGAGTCGACATATTATCAGCCCCAGCATTTT. Encoded protein: CASSESTYYQPQHF.

As for this clone: Its ends do not fully match the called genes, so a read error is possible. V and J are TRBV6-5 and TRBJ1-2, with 10 bases that match TRBD1. This CDR3 has 15 amino acids. CDR1 and CDR2 (germline): MNHEY, SVGAGI. In nucleotides, the CDR3 is TGTGCCAGCACTTACTCGGGACAGGGGATCTATGGCTACACCTTC. Its protein is CASTYSGQGIYGYTF.

V usage is TRBV18 and J usage is TRBJ1-2; TRBD1 matches at 7 bases. Germline assignment: CDR1 KGHSH and CDR2 LQKENI. CDR3 length: 17 residues. V lost 3 bases, J lost 3 bases, and 13 bases stayed unmatched. The CDR3 spells CASSPTDRVPKHYGYTF. The CDR3 nucleotides read TGTGCCAGCTCACCTACAGACAGGGTCCCCAAACACTATGGCTACACCTTC.

The chain couples TRBV27 to TRBJ1-4, with 11 positions matching TRBD1. The ends lost 5 bases at V and 7 bases at J; junction bases unmatched: 9. Germline V gives CDR1 MNHEY, CDR2 SMNVEV (reference sequence). This CDR3 region has 16 residues. The CDR3 nucleotides are TGTGCCAGCAGTCTCCGGACAGGGGGCTTCGGTGAAAAACTGTTTTTT. This codes for CASSLRTGGFGEKLFF.

This chain uses TRBV6-2 or TRBV6-3 with TRBJ2-5, with TRBD2 matching 9 bases. Germline lookup yields CDR1 MNHEY and CDR2 SVGEGT. This CDR3 has 20 residues. With 2 bases clipped from V and 7 bases from J, the junction kept 23 bases outside the gene matches. In nucleotides, the CDR3 is TGTGCCAGCAGTTACGTACAGTTGCCTCGGCGGGAGGGCCGGAGGGGGACCCAGTACTTC. Its protein is CASSYVQLPRREGRRGTQYF.

The V and J genes are TRBV2 and TRBJ2-5, with a possible D match to TRBD2 (6 bases). The CDR3 is 15 residues long. Per germline, CDR1 SNHLY and CDR2 FYNNEI. V lost 7 bases and J 5 bases, leaving 20 bases between the germline ends. The CDR3 reads CASNTDSHREETQYF. The CDR3 DNA follows: TGTGCCAGCAATACCGATTCCCACCGGGAGGAGACCCAGTACTTC.

The chain employs TRBV11-1 and TRBJ1-2; tentative D call: TRBD1 (6 bases). CDR1 and CDR2 from the germline V gene are SGHAT and FQDESV (reference sequence). V was cut by 6 bases and J by 8 bases, with 16 bases left in between. The CDR3 runs to 13 residues. The CDR3, as DNA: TGTGCCAGCAGGGGGGACACCATGGAGGGCTACACCTTC. Its translation: CASRGDTMEGYTF.

This clone came up once. The chain carries TRBV4-3 and TRBJ1-4; a possible D gene is TRBD1 (6 bases). The V and J ends lost 3 bases and 5 bases respectively, with 16 bases between them. This CDR3 is built from 16 residues. The V gene's germline CDR1 is LGHNA and CDR2 YSLEER. The DNA of the CDR3 is TGCGCCAGCAGCCATGATTCAAGGGGGTCCAATGAAAAACTGTTTTTT. Amino acid sequence: CASSHDSRGSNEKLFF.

J is TRBJ2-5 and V is TRBV10-3, with 7 bases aligning to TRBD2. The trim removed 4 bases at V and 5 bases at J, leaving 10 bases unmatched. CDR1 ENHRY and CDR2 SYGVKD come from the germline V gene. The CDR3 is 15 amino acids. The CDR3 DNA follows: TGTGCCATCAGTGCCTCCGGCGGGGGAGGGGAGACCCAGTACTTC. Translated, it gives CAISASGGGGETQYF.